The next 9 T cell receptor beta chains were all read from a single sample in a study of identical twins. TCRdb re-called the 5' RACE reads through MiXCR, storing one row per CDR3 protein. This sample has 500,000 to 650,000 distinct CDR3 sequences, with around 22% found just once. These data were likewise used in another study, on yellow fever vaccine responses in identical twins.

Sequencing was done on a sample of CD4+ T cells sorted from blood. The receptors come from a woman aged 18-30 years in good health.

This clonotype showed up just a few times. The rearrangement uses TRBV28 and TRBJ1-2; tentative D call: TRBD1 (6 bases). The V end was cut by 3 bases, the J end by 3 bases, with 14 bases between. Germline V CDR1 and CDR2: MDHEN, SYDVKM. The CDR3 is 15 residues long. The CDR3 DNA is TGTGCCAGCAGTTTCTTAGGGGGAGTGTACTATGGCTACACCTTC. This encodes CASSFLGGVYYGYTF.

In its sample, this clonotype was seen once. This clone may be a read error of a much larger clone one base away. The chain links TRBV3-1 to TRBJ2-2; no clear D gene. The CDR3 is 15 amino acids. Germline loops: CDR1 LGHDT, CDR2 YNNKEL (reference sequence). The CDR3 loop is CACSQGVGVSGELFF. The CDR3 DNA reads TGTGCCTGCAGCCAAGGTGTCGGAGTTTCTGGGGAGCTGTTTTTT.

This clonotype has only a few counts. The CDR3 here is CSPGGSGSSYNEQFF. DNA of the CDR3: TGCAGTCCAGGCGGTAGCGGGAGCTCCTACAATGAGCAGTTCTTC. The V call is TRBV20-1, the J call TRBJ2-1; 9 bases line up with TRBD2. Germline V lookup: CDR1 DFQATT, CDR2 SNEGSKA (reference sequence). CDR3 length equals 15 residues. J lost 0 bases, V lost 8 bases, and 8 bases had no gene match.

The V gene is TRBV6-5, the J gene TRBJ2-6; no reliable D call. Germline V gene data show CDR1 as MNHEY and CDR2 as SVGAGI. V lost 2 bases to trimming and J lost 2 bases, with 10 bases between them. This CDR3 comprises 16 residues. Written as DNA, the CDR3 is TGTGCCAGCAGTTACCCGCCAAATACTGGGGCCAACGTCCTGACTTTC. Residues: CASSYPPNTGANVLTF.

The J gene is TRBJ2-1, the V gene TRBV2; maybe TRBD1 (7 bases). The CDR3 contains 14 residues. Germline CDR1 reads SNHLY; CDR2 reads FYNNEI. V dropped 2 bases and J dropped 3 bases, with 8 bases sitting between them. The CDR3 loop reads CASSEQGGYNEQFF. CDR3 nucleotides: TGTGCCAGCAGTGAACAGGGGGGCTACAATGAGCAGTTCTTC.

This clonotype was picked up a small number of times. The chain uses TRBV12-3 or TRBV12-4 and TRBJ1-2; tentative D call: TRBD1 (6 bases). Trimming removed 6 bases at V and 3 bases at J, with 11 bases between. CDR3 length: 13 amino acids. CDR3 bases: TGTGCCAGCAGCCTGGACAGATACTATGGCTACACCTTC. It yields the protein CASSLDRYYGYTF.

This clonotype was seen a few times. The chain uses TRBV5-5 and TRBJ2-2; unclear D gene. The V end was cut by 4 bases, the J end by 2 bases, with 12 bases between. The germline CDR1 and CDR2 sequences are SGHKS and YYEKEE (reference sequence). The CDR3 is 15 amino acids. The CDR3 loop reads CASSLRTANTGELFF. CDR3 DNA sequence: TGTGCCAGCAGCCTTAGGACGGCTAACACCGGGGAGCTGTTTTTT.

The CDR3 nucleotides read TGCGCCAGCAGCGCGATGACTAGCGGGGCTTACAATGAGCAGTTCTTC. It encodes CASSAMTSGAYNEQFF. This chain links TRBV5-1 with TRBJ2-1, with 11 bases fitting TRBD2. V gave up 4 bases and J gave up 4 bases; unmatched junction bases: 7. Germline CDR1 SGHRS, CDR2 YFSETQ. This CDR3 contains 16 residues.

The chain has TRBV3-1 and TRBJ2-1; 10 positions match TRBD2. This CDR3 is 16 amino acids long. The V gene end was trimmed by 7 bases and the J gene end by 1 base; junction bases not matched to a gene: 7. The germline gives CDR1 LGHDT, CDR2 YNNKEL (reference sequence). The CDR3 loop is CASTRLAGGSYNEQFF. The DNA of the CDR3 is TGTGCCAGCACCCGTTTAGCGGGGGGTTCCTACAATGAGCAGTTCTTC.